This TCR beta chain comes out of a study of blood T cell repertoires in COVID-19. About the research overall: Spain, Italy and the United States supplied samples that represented acute and convalescent COVID-19. T cells, B-cell-depleted T cells, or PBMCs supplied cDNA or gDNA.

In the source study's methods: The authors estimated nucleated cell counts from reference gene primer amplification. Method: immunoSEQ multiplex PCR; TCRdb's copy keeps in-frame clones and lacks some. That table furnishes V, J and clone size, whereas the DNA furnished D and trimming. The sample lists over 200,000 clones; over 75% were seen once. The germline V gene encodes CDR1 SQVTM and CDR2 ANQGSEA. V gave up 7 bases and J gave up 1 base; unmatched junction bases: 6. The CDR3 is 13 residues long. The V gene is TRBV29-1, the J gene TRBJ1-1, with 7 bases fitting TRBD1. Sequences were obtained from peripheral blood. The TCR sequence derives from a human donor in a cohort sampled during active COVID-19. For the CDR3, the DNA is TGCAGCGCCCGGACAGGAGGGAACACTGAAGCTTTCTTT. Protein: CSARTGGNTEAFF.